This T cell receptor (beta chain) was captured in a study of vaccination effects on CD4 cells after COVID-19. Trimming shortened V by 0 bases and J by 1 base, and 9 bases separated the two germline ends. Germline V gene lookup returns CDR1 SEHNR and CDR2 FQNEAQ (reference sequence). The CDR3 totals 15 residues. Sequencing was performed with immunoSEQ multiplex PCR; in TCRdb, only in-frame clones are kept and a portion is missing. The sample includes about 24,000 clones, roughly 80% of them seen just once. Using viral peptide pools, the ViraFEST assay grew out antigen-specific CD4+ T cells prior to sequencing. Culture lasted around eleven days before CD4+ T cell isolation. Participants got two doses of BNT162b2 or mRNA-1273 vaccine. Prior SARS-CoV-2 infection was absent in the vaccine recipients, as shown by negative nucleocapsid antibodies. This clone was found a few times. As yet, its antigen is unknown.

This chain joins TRBV7-9 and TRBJ1-2; a weak D match, TRBD1 (5 bases). The receptor was derived from a human donor who received a COVID-19 vaccine. The sample in question was CD4+ T cells from PBMCs cultured with HCoV-NL63 spike peptides, obtained after COVID-19 vaccination. In nucleotides, the CDR3 is TGTGCCAGCAGCTTAGCGGGGGGATTTAACTATGGCTACACCTTC. Its protein is CASSLAGGFNYGYTF. The full variable domain, completed using reference TRBV7-9 and TRBJ1-2, is DTGVSQNPRHKITKRGQNVTFRCDPISEHNRLYWYRQTLGQGPEFLTYFQNEAQLEKSRLLSDRFSAERPKGSFSTLEIQRTEQGDSAMYLCASSLAGGFNYGYTFGSGTRLTVV.